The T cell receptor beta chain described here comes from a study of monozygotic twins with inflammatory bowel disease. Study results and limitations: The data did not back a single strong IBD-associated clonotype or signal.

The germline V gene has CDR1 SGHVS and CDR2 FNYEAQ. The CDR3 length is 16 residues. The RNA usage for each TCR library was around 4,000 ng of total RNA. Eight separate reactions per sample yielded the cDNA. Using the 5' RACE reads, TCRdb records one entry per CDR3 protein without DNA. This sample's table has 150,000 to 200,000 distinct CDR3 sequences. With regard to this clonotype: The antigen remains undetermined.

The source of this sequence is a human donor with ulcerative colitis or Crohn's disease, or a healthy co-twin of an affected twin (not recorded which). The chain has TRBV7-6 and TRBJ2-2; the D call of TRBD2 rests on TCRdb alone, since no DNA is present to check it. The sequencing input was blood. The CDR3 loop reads CASSSLAGRSTGELFF.